The present entry profiles one T cell receptor beta chain with its context. The data derive from a study of T cell responses to AZD1222 COVID-19 vaccine. V gave up 6 bases and J gave up 5 bases; unmatched junction bases: 0. The CDR3 sequence is 12 residues long. Data came from immunoSEQ multiplex PCR; TCRdb stores just in-frame clones and leaves some out. This table lists about 140,000 clones. The clonotype comes from an adult in good health. The sequenced material came from peripheral blood. The chain couples TRBV12-3 or TRBV12-4 to TRBJ1-4, with 7 bases identical to TRBD1. This chain's CDR3 is CASRGQNEKLFF. CDR3 DNA: TGTGCCAGCAGGGGACAGAATGAAAAACTGTTTTTT.